This paragraph reports one T cell receptor (beta chain). The CDR3 is 15 amino acids. Unmatched junction bases numbered 7, after V lost 4 bases and J lost 2 bases. CDR1 is SNHLY, CDR2 FYNNEI, per germline. The method was immunoSEQ multiplex PCR; TCRdb's version includes in-frame clones alone and lacks a portion of them. The table lists about 660,000 clones, around 87% of them singletons. This entry is derived from a study of shared T cell receptors in the human thymus. These records were also assigned to another study, of human thymus T cells. That source notes: Corrective cardiac surgery supplied the resected thymus tissue.

The sequenced sample consisted of thymocytes. The chain carries TRBV2 and TRBJ2-7; 8 bases line up with TRBD1. The source of this sequence is a boy younger than two with a congenital heart defect. The CDR3: CASSVGTGDPYEQYF. In DNA form, the CDR3 reads TGTGCCAGCAGTGTAGGGACAGGTGATCCCTACGAGCAGTACTTC.